A selection of T cell receptor beta chains follows, all from one sample in a study of blood T cell repertoires in COVID-19. Sequenced by immunoSEQ multiplex PCR; TCRdb stores in-frame clones only, minus some. This table has 52,000 or so clones, 85% to 95% appearing once. Sequencing was carried out using peripheral blood. The receptor set was obtained from a man aged 50 or older with acute or convalescent COVID-19. The CDR3 runs from the conserved cysteine through the conserved F or W. D genes are given only for firm matches.

cdr3_aa	j_call	v_call	d_call	cdr3_length
CASSLAASGETQYF	TRBJ2-5	TRBV5-6	TRBD2	14
CASSTGSSGNTIYF	TRBJ1-3	TRBV5-1	NA	14
CASSHINEQFF	TRBJ2-1	TRBV4-2	NA	11
CASSLRLAAYEQYF	TRBJ2-7	TRBV7-8	NA	14
CASSQDRGILNTGELFF	TRBJ2-2	TRBV4-1	NA	17
CASRLTGNTIYF	TRBJ1-3	TRBV6-5	NA	12
CASSRLLAGASSQQFF	TRBJ2-1	TRBV27	TRBD2	16
CASSLISPNNEQFF	TRBJ2-1	TRBV11-2	NA	14
CASSLQGSPLHF	TRBJ1-6	TRBV12-3/TRBV12-4	NA	12
CASSQGGDRYGYTF	TRBJ1-2	TRBV4-3	TRBD1	14
CASSRWGLAGVGELFF	TRBJ2-2	TRBV3-1/TRBV3-2	TRBD2	16
CASSDGGQETQYF	TRBJ2-5	TRBV11-3	NA	13
CASSASSNQPQHF	TRBJ1-5	TRBV27	NA	13
CASGLGLAENEQFF	TRBJ2-1	TRBV12-5	TRBD2	14
CATSDLPRFRGPNYEQYF	TRBJ2-7	TRBV24-1	TRBD1	18
CASSPLGFNQPQHF	TRBJ1-5	TRBV18	NA	14
CASGDRDSRSHEQYF	TRBJ2-7	TRBV9	NA	15
CASSYPSSGESYEQYF	TRBJ2-7	TRBV6-5	TRBD2	16
CASSEYGTGRYEQYF	TRBJ2-7	TRBV6-1	TRBD1	15
CASTPSGQGSRGTEAFF	TRBJ1-1	TRBV21-1	NA	17
CASSSWTSGGDTDTQYF	TRBJ2-3	TRBV7-9	TRBD2	17
CASSTGTSAYTDTQYF	TRBJ2-3	TRBV5-1	TRBD2	16
CASSPTGGNQPQHF	TRBJ1-5	TRBV6-5	TRBD1	14
CASSLSVGSYNEQFF	TRBJ2-1	TRBV27	NA	15
CASSPITGGREQYF	TRBJ2-7	TRBV18	NA	14
CASSLRQMNTEAFF	TRBJ1-1	TRBV7-8	NA	14
CASSTGTGGEETQYF	TRBJ2-5	TRBV3-1/TRBV3-2	TRBD1	15
CASTSTEGLAGDEQFF	TRBJ2-1	TRBV6-7	TRBD2	16
CAISDRTGGDYGYTF	TRBJ1-2	TRBV10-3	TRBD1	15
CSVSGGVGYGYTF	TRBJ1-2	TRBV29-1	NA	13
CATSRGYSGTNEKLFF	TRBJ1-4	TRBV15	NA	16
CASSFELNNEQFF	TRBJ2-1	TRBV12-3/TRBV12-4	NA	13
CATSRPGRRNEKLFF	TRBJ1-4	TRBV15	NA	15
CASSIYRGSYSNQPQHF	TRBJ1-5	TRBV19	TRBD1	17
CASSPRMIPQHF	TRBJ1-5	TRBV19	NA	12
CASSPQGLAGPIGYEQYF	TRBJ2-7	TRBV9	TRBD2	18
CASSLGASGSYEQYF	TRBJ2-7	TRBV7-8	TRBD2	15
CSVEVGGPYNEQFF	TRBJ2-1	TRBV29-1	NA	14
CSVDGLTSGTGELFF	TRBJ2-2	TRBV29-1	TRBD2	15
CASSRSGSTDGQPQHF	TRBJ1-5	TRBV5-5	NA	16
CASSQENSYEQYF	TRBJ2-7	TRBV3-1/TRBV3-2	NA	13
CASSMVSGTANTGELFF	TRBJ2-2	TRBV19	TRBD1	17
CASSVGVNYGYTF	TRBJ1-2	TRBV6-2/TRBV6-3	NA	13
CASSSGLAGALETQYF	TRBJ2-5	TRBV7-2	TRBD2	16
CASSIRGQAYEQYF	TRBJ2-7	TRBV19	NA	14
CASSPGGGYGYTF	TRBJ1-2	TRBV5-1	NA	13
CATSQGRGRAYEQYF	TRBJ2-7	TRBV24-1	NA	15
CASSEDRWEGREQYF	TRBJ2-7	TRBV9	NA	15